This T cell receptor (beta chain) derives from a study of human T cells and chemical hapten exposure. In the study overall: TCR yields per sample varied, mainly owing to small pooled library volume differences.

Time point noted: healthy volunteer bleed at 2 weeks. Total RNA was isolated from whole blood that had not been fractionated. Original analysis: Per-sample TCR counts ranged from roughly 23,224 to 750,000, median roughly 87,000. TCRdb re-called the RACE reads with MiXCR, one entry per CDR3 protein. The V and J calls were determined by TCRdb, not by the authors. Altogether about 41,000 distinct CDR3 sequences are present, 3.5% to 5% being singletons, with the ten largest covering 5.8%. Trimming removed 0 bases from V and 3 bases from J, with 10 bases in between. There are 15 residues in the CDR3. In germline, CDR1 is SGHRS, CDR2 YFSETQ. General study results and limits: DPC sensitization left the count of TCRs above 1 in 1000 unchanged.

In the case of this clonotype: The antigen remains undetermined.

Material for sequencing was whole blood. This TCR derives from a human donor in good health. Some clones in this sample may be carry-over from other donors' samples. J is TRBJ1-5 and V is TRBV5-1; no firm D call. This CDR3 reads CASSLAAGLNQPQHF. CDR3 coding DNA: TGCGCCAGCAGCTTGGCAGCAGGACTCAATCAGCCCCAGCATTTT.